These T cell receptor beta chains were read from a single sample in a study of vaccination and CD4 T cells after COVID-19. TCRdb re-called the PCR reads through MiXCR, storing one row per CDR3 protein. The sample carries about 26,000 distinct CDR3 sequences, around 33% recorded once. For these receptors, no antigen is known. The material was CD4+ T cells from blood, cultured in vitro, obtained about 7 months after SARS-CoV-2 vaccination. The receptors were gathered from a human donor who had recovered from COVID-19. Each CDR3 is given with its conserved first and last residue. A D gene is named only where the DNA matches it firmly. Clone size, where shown, is once, few, many, or a class for clones that have expanded.

j_call,v_call,d_call,clone_size,cdr3_aa,cdr3_nt
TRBJ2-7,TRBV28,TRBD2,few,CASSPVSGTSGSYEQYF,TGTGCCAGCAGTCCAGTCTCCGGGACTAGCGGGAGCTACGAGCAGTACTTC
TRBJ1-2,TRBV5-4,.,few,CASSPTQGNYGYTF,TGTGCCAGCAGCCCAACACAGGGTAACTATGGCTACACCTTC
TRBJ2-7,TRBV7-6,.,few,CASSRQAAYEQYF,TGTGCCAGCAGCCGACAGGCCGCCTACGAGCAGTACTTC
TRBJ2-3,TRBV2,.,.,CASRIAEGTNTQYF,TGTGCCAGCAGAATAGCGGAGGGGACGAATACGCAGTATTTT
TRBJ2-3,TRBV27,.,few,CASSLSWASTDTQYF,TGTGCCAGCAGTTTATCGTGGGCTAGCACAGATACGCAGTATTTT
TRBJ2-4,TRBV5-8,.,.,CASSNAGHAGRVVIQYF,TGTGCCAGCAGCAACGCGGGACATGCGGGCCGCGTGGTCATTCAGTACTTC
TRBJ2-5,TRBV20-1,.,.,CSARRDSQGTQYF,TGCAGTGCTAGGCGGGACTCTCAGGGGACCCAGTACTTC
TRBJ1-5,TRBV28,TRBD1,.,CASSYRGLRSNQPQHF,TGTGCCAGCAGCTACAGGGGGCTGAGGAGCAATCAGCCCCAGCATTTT
TRBJ1-6,TRBV20-1,.,few,CSARSNYNSPLHF,TGCAGTGCTAGAAGTAACTATAATTCACCCCTCCACTTT
TRBJ1-2,TRBV6-5,.,medium-sized,CASSYLGVHYGYTF,TGTGCCAGCAGTTACTTAGGGGTGCACTATGGCTACACCTTC
TRBJ2-7,TRBV20-1,TRBD1,.,CSAQGGTGVNEQYF,TGCAGTGCCCAAGGGGGGACAGGGGTTAACGAGCAGTACTTC
TRBJ2-3,TRBV18,.,.,CASSPTNTDTQYF,TGTGCCAGCTCACCGACTAACACAGATACGCAGTATTTT
TRBJ2-1,TRBV7-9,.,.,CASRIDGDNEQFF,TGTGCCAGCAGAATCGACGGAGACAATGAGCAGTTCTTC
TRBJ2-7,TRBV6-2/TRBV6-3,.,.,CASISRDLTYEQYF,TGTGCCAGCATCTCCCGGGACCTAACCTACGAGCAGTACTTC